The rows below give T cell receptor beta chains drawn from one sample of a study of cytomegalovirus exposure and HLA in healthy donors. The protocol was immunoSEQ multiplex PCR, while the TCRdb copy is restricted to in-frame clones and leaves out a portion. The sample lists 210,000 or so clones, more than 60% seen once, with 0.2% to 0.25% in the top ten. The specimen was PBMCs. These receptors were taken from a girl aged 2 to 9 in good health and CMV-seronegative. The CDR3 runs from the conserved cysteine through the conserved F or W. Each record gives: J gene, V gene, CDR3 protein.

j_call: TRBJ2-1; v_call: TRBV11-1; cdr3_aa: CASSLLAGGYNEQFF
j_call: TRBJ1-1; v_call: TRBV14; cdr3_aa: CASSRYEKTEAFF
j_call: TRBJ1-6; v_call: TRBV5-6; cdr3_aa: CASRSSGTGYSPLHF
j_call: TRBJ2-6; v_call: TRBV19; cdr3_aa: CASLGHSGANVLTF
j_call: TRBJ2-5; v_call: TRBV15; cdr3_aa: CATSRDLGLQETQYF
j_call: TRBJ2-2; v_call: TRBV9; cdr3_aa: CASRGTSGGADTGELFF
j_call: TRBJ2-7; v_call: TRBV2; cdr3_aa: CASRRDRDYEQYF
j_call: TRBJ1-5; v_call: TRBV5-1; cdr3_aa: CASSLDSSNQPQHF
j_call: TRBJ2-1; v_call: TRBV2; cdr3_aa: CASSDKRGGEQFF
j_call: TRBJ2-1; v_call: TRBV27; cdr3_aa: CASSLGRGGLDNEQFF
j_call: TRBJ2-1; v_call: TRBV19; cdr3_aa: CASSKWDSHNEQFF
j_call: TRBJ2-5; v_call: TRBV6-5; cdr3_aa: CASSGQGKTQYF
j_call: TRBJ2-1; v_call: TRBV27; cdr3_aa: CASSLDRSSYNEQFF
j_call: TRBJ2-6; v_call: TRBV5-1; cdr3_aa: CASSLDSSGANVLTF
j_call: TRBJ1-2; v_call: TRBV6-1; cdr3_aa: CASSKDRNHYGYTF